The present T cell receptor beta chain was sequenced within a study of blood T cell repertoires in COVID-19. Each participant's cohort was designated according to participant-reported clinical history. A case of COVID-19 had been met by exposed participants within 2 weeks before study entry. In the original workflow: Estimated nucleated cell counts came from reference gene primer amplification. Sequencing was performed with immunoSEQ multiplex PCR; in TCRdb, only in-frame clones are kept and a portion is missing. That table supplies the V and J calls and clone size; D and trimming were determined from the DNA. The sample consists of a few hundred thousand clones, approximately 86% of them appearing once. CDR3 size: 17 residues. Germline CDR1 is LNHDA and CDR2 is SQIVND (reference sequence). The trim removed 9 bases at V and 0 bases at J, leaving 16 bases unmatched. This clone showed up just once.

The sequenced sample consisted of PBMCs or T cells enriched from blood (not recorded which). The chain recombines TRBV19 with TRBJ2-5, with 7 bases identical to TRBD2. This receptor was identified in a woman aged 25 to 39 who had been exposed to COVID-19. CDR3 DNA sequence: TGTGCCAGCCGTAAAGGGAAGCTAGCGGATTACCAAGAGACCCAGTACTTC. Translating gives CASRKGKLADYQETQYF.